In this sample, the clone carrying this T cell receptor (beta chain) turned up a few times. TCR beta CDR3 regions were amplified from RNA. RT-PCR in the first round (using the HTBI primer set) targeted the TCR CDR3. TCRdb re-called the multiplex PCR reads with MiXCR, one entry per CDR3 protein. The sample consists of about 360,000 distinct CDR3 sequences, 20% to 25% of them appearing once. The entry originates in a study of T cells in Graves' hyperthyroidism and ophthalmopathy. Patients were excluded because of uncontrolled infection, other autoimmune disease, pregnancy or lactation. Germline CDR1 and CDR2: LNHDA and SQIVND (reference sequence). Deletions cut 7 bases from V and 7 bases from J, with 14 bases between. The CDR3 totals 13 residues.

This TCR derives from a man aged 45 to 65 with Graves' hyperthyroidism. The specimen was blood. V usage is TRBV19 and J usage is TRBJ2-1; D remains ambiguous. The CDR3 region is CASNGPDGNEQFF. As DNA, the CDR3 is TGTGCCAGTAACGGGCCGGACGGGAATGAGCAGTTCTTC.